This T cell receptor (beta chain) was profiled in a study of post-analysis software for immune sequencing data. Overall study context: Disease trajectories encompassed relapsing-remitting, secondary progressive and progressive-relapsing multiple sclerosis.

Overall study results and limits: Significantly lower normalized Chao1 diversity was seen in multiple sclerosis patients than in controls. TRBV5-6, TRBV5-1 and TRBV20-1 were among five TRBV segments more frequent in patients than controls. F measure clustering grouped samples strongly by preparation batch.

As concerns this clonotype: Antigen specificity is unknown.

Prepared libraries of TCR beta cDNA carried unique molecular identifiers. From around 0.96 to 9.9 million T cells, 400,000 to 600,000 cDNA molecules were obtained. MiXCR, run by TCRdb on the PCR reads, gives a single entry per CDR3 protein. Counted here are approximately 660,000 distinct CDR3 sequences, 59% occurring once; the ten biggest clones make up 10% to 12%. The CDR3 spans 14 residues. With 5 bases removed from V and 4 bases from J, the gap between germline ends came to 11 bases. Germline loops: CDR1 SGHTA, CDR2 FQGNSA. Material: blood. The receptor was isolated from a girl aged 2 to 10 with multiple sclerosis. V usage is TRBV7-2 and J usage is TRBJ1-4; D possibly corresponds to TRBD1 (5 bases). The CDR3 nucleotides read TGTGCCAGCAGCACGACAGTCTTTAATGAAAAACTGTTTTTT. Protein sequence: CASSTTVFNEKLFF.